What follows are 26 T cell receptor beta chains derived from one specimen sequenced in a study of T cell changes during pregnancy in multiple sclerosis. Profiling relied on immunoSEQ multiplex PCR, and the TCRdb table lists in-frame clones only, not all of them. This sample has 70,000 to 80,000 clones, with less than 90% found just once. The sequencing used peripheral blood, collected before pregnancy. These receptors were collected from a female donor with multiple sclerosis, enrolled in a pregnancy study.

The chain combines TRBV27 with TRBJ1-2; 12 bases are shared with TRBD1. The CDR3 totals 15 residues. Trimming cost V 6 bases and J 2 bases; bases outside gene matches: 4. CDR1 and CDR2 (germline): MNHEY, SMNVEV (reference sequence). The CDR3 bases are TGTGCCAGCAGGGGACAGGGGGCCGGCAACTATGGCTACACCTTC. Protein sequence: CASRGQGAGNYGYTF.

CDR3 amino acids: CASSLGKLRPWTEAFF. DNA for the CDR3: TGTGCCAGCAGCCTAGGAAAGTTGAGGCCCTGGACTGAAGCTTTCTTT. The chain is built from TRBV14 and TRBJ1-1; D not certain. V shed 4 bases and J shed 5 bases, with 20 bases lying between them. Germline V CDR1 and CDR2: SGHDN, FVKESK. The CDR3 contains 16 residues.

This rearrangement joins TRBV2 to TRBJ2-3; 12 nucleotides match TRBD2. Germline V lookup: CDR1 SNHLY, CDR2 FYNNEI. This CDR3 is built from 17 residues. The J segment lost 0 bases and the V segment lost 6 bases, leaving 7 bases of the junction unmatched. The CDR3 is CASSDLGLAGSTDTQYF. CDR3 sequence (DNA): TGTGCCAGCAGCGACCTTGGACTAGCGGGAAGCACAGATACGCAGTATTTT.

This clone was picked up a small number of times. The chain couples TRBV19 to TRBJ1-6; maybe TRBD1 (6 bases). This CDR3 is 14 amino acids long. The germline gives CDR1 LNHDA, CDR2 SQIVND (reference sequence). Trimming pared 3 bases from V and 8 bases from J, leaving 11 bases between. The chain's CDR3 is CASSITQGHSPLHF. CDR3 bases: TGTGCCAGTAGTATTACACAGGGTCATTCACCCCTCCACTTT.

The chain links TRBV30 to TRBJ2-1; 13 bases line up with TRBD2. Germline CDR1 GTSNPN, CDR2 SVGIG (reference sequence). The CDR3 totals 17 residues. The V and J ends lost 3 bases and 8 bases, in that order; junction bases with no gene match: 13. As DNA, the CDR3 is TGTGCCTGGAGGGGGACCCGGACTAGCGGGAGATACCATGAGCAGTTCTTC. Its translation is CAWRGTRTSGRYHEQFF.

The chain has TRBV6-1 and TRBJ1-1; 11 bases map to TRBD1. The ends lost 5 bases at V and 5 bases at J; junction bases unmatched: 7. The CDR3 extends over 15 amino acids. CDR1 is MNHNS, CDR2 SASEGT, per germline. The CDR3 loop is CASSSPGQGETEAFF. In DNA, the CDR3 is TGTGCCAGCAGTTCCCCGGGACAGGGGGAAACTGAAGCTTTCTTT.

The chain recombines TRBV2 with TRBJ2-7, with no clear D. CDR3 length equals 15 residues. CDR1 SNHLY and CDR2 FYNNEI come from the germline V gene. The V end was cut by 1 base, the J end by 2 bases, with 12 bases between. This CDR3 reads CASSEVTGPPYEQYF. The CDR3 DNA is TGTGCCAGCAGTGAAGTTACTGGGCCACCCTACGAGCAGTACTTC.

The chain couples TRBV11-2 to TRBJ2-7; 7 bases map to TRBD2. This CDR3 spans 15 amino acids. Germline V gene data show CDR1 as SGHAT and CDR2 as FQNNGV. With V trimmed by 3 bases and J by 2 bases, 7 bases remained unmatched. As DNA, the CDR3 is TGTGCCAGCAGCTTGAGCGGGGAGGGGACCTACGAGCAGTACTTC. It codes for CASSLSGEGTYEQYF.

The chain is built from TRBV2 and TRBJ1-4; tentatively, D is TRBD1 (5 bases). The CDR3 loop spans 12 amino acids. CDR1 SNHLY and CDR2 FYNNEI come from the germline V gene. Trimming pared 4 bases from V and 9 bases from J, leaving 9 bases between. CDR3 DNA: TGTGCCAGCAGTGGACAGAGTCAAAAACTGTTTTTT. Its translation is CASSGQSQKLFF.

The gene calls are TRBV6-1 and TRBJ2-3; 9 bases fit TRBD1. CDR1 is MNHNS, CDR2 SASEGT, per germline. The CDR3 covers 18 residues. V shed 3 bases, J shed 2 bases, and the junction held 12 bases outside the gene matches. CDR3 DNA sequence: TGTGCCAGCAGTGACGTCTTTTTGGGACAGGGAAACACAGATACGCAGTATTTT. Amino acids: CASSDVFLGQGNTDTQYF.

The V call is TRBV5-1, the J call TRBJ2-1; 7 nucleotides match TRBD1. Germline trimming cut 3 bases from V and 6 bases from J; bases unmatched to any gene: 6. CDR1 is SGHRS, CDR2 YFSETQ, per germline. The CDR3 has 14 residues. The CDR3, as DNA: TGCGCCAGCAGCTCGGGACAGAAGGGCAATGAGCAGTTCTTC. Its translation: CASSSGQKGNEQFF.

On this clone: Within the sample, other DNA sequences also encode this same CDR3. This chain uses TRBV11-3 with TRBJ2-1; 8 bases are a match to TRBD2. J lost 2 bases, V lost 4 bases, and 1 base had no gene match. CDR3 size: 14 residues. CDR1 and CDR2 from the germline V gene are SGHNT and YENEEA. The CDR3 DNA reads as TGTGCCAGCAGCTCGGGACTAGCCTACAATGAGCAGTTCTTC. Its translation: CASSSGLAYNEQFF.

This chain links TRBV27 with TRBJ1-3, with TRBD1 matching over 9 bases. The CDR3 is 17 residues long. Trimming cost V 6 bases and J 2 bases; bases outside gene matches: 11. Germline assignment: CDR1 MNHEY and CDR2 SMNVEV (reference sequence). The CDR3 reads CASSPLGDRAPGNTIYF. CDR3 DNA: TGTGCCAGCAGCCCCTTAGGGGACAGGGCGCCTGGAAACACCATATATTTT.

The V gene is TRBV27, the J gene TRBJ1-5; the match to TRBD1 covers 7 bases. V was pared by 2 bases and J by 9 bases, with 4 bases of the junction left unmatched. Looked up from germline, CDR1 is MNHEY and CDR2 is SMNVEV (reference sequence). The CDR3 covers 13 residues. CDR3 DNA sequence: TGTGCCAGCAGTTTAACCACAGGGGTGCCCCAGCATTTT. Protein sequence: CASSLTTGVPQHF.

The CDR3 region has the DNA TGTGCCAGCTCACCACTCAGGGACAGGGCGATCGGGGAGCTGTTTTTT. This gives the protein CASSPLRDRAIGELFF. The chain has TRBV18 and TRBJ2-2; 9 bases map to TRBD1. After removal of 1 base from V and 7 bases from J, the junction contained 7 bases not matched to a gene. Germline-derived CDR1 and CDR2 are KGHSH and LQKENI. This CDR3 contains 16 residues.

The J gene is TRBJ1-3, the V gene TRBV5-6, with D hard to call. The V end lost 0 bases, the J end lost 0 bases, and 10 bases lay between the germline ends. In germline, CDR1 is SGHDT, CDR2 YYEEEE. CDR3 size: 16 residues. CDR3 DNA sequence: TGTGCCAGCAGCTTGGAAGCTTCCCGCTCTGGAAACACCATATATTTT. Translating gives CASSLEASRSGNTIYF.

The genes are TRBV30 and TRBJ1-1, with a possible D match to TRBD1 (5 bases). This CDR3 contains 12 residues. The V end was cut by 4 bases, the J end by 8 bases, with 14 bases between. CDR1 GTSNPN and CDR2 SVGIG come from the germline V gene (reference sequence). This CDR3 is CAWNAFRGEAFF. The CDR3 coding sequence is TGTGCCTGGAATGCGTTTAGGGGAGAAGCTTTCTTT.

The chain recombines TRBV28 with TRBJ2-1; D ambiguous. The CDR3 is 14 residues long. Germline values: CDR1 MDHEN, CDR2 SYDVKM. V shed 6 bases and J shed 7 bases, with 16 bases lying between them. Written as DNA, the CDR3 is TGTGCCAGCAGCCCGGTCGGTATATTTAATGAGCAGTTCTTC. Translating it yields CASSPVGIFNEQFF.

The J gene is TRBJ2-1, the V gene TRBV6-4; 11 bases map to TRBD2. Trimming at V came to 5 bases and at J to 5 bases, leaving 8 bases not matched to a gene. Germline CDR1 MRHNA, CDR2 SNTAGT. The CDR3 covers 16 residues. The CDR3 DNA reads TGTGCCAGCAGTTTAGCGGGAGGGAGAGTAAACAATGAGCAGTTCTTC. Its translation: CASSLAGGRVNNEQFF.

This clone appeared once. The chain is built from TRBV28 and TRBJ1-4; 10 bases map to TRBD1. After removal of 5 bases from V and 8 bases from J, the junction contained 11 bases not matched to a gene. The CDR3 is 16 amino acids. CDR1 and CDR2 (germline): MDHEN, SYDVKM. CDR3 protein: CASSVQTGTGVEKLFF. The CDR3 DNA reads as TGTGCCAGCAGTGTCCAGACCGGGACAGGGGTAGAAAAACTGTTTTTT.

The chain carries TRBV4-3 and TRBJ1-1; 10 nucleotides line up with TRBD1. Germline CDR1 LGHNA, CDR2 YSLEER. V lost 5 bases to trimming and J lost 3 bases; unmatched junction nucleotides: 6. This CDR3 contains 15 residues. CDR3 sequence: CASSVTGTGDTEAFF. DNA of the CDR3: TGCGCCAGCAGCGTCACCGGGACAGGGGACACTGAAGCTTTCTTT.

CDR3 residues: CASSPNRGDEKLFF. In DNA form, the CDR3 reads TGTGCCAGCAGCCCTAACAGGGGGGATGAAAAACTGTTTTTT. V and J are TRBV7-8 and TRBJ1-4; the match to TRBD1 covers 8 bases. The CDR3 covers 14 residues. V shed 5 bases and J 6 bases; nucleotides not matched to a gene: 5. CDR1 and CDR2 from the germline V gene are SGHVS and FQNEAQ.

The chain employs TRBV9 and TRBJ1-5; 7 positions match TRBD1. V lost 3 bases, J lost 4 bases, and 4 bases stayed unmatched. This CDR3 contains 14 residues. CDR1 and CDR2 from the germline V gene are SGDLS and YYNGEE. Here the CDR3 reads CASSEGTDNQPQHF. In DNA form, the CDR3 reads TGTGCCAGCAGCGAGGGGACAGATAATCAGCCCCAGCATTTT.

V is TRBV5-3 and J is TRBJ1-6; 8 positions agree with TRBD1. TRBV5-3 is assigned to the ORF class and has an uncertain function. V lost 3 bases, J lost 9 bases, and 14 bases stayed unmatched. This CDR3 has 17 residues. CDR3 residues: CARSSGQGGNLGSPLHF. The CDR3 DNA sequence: TGTGCCAGAAGCTCTGGACAGGGTGGGAATCTTGGTTCACCCCTCCACTTT.

The V and J genes are TRBV21-1 and TRBJ1-5; TRBD1 is the table's D call, not checked against the DNA. TRBV21-1 is an annotated pseudogene. This CDR3 region has 18 residues. The CDR3 DNA reads TGTGCCAGCAGCATGGAGGGGGCGTCCTACTATAGCAATCAGCCCCAGCATTTT. Its translation: CASSMEGASYYSNQPQHF.

The chain combines TRBV9 with TRBJ2-5; no clear D. Germline CDR1 reads SGDLS; CDR2 reads YYNGEE. The length of the CDR3 is 11 residues. With 0 bases removed from V and 5 bases from J, the gap between germline ends came to 2 bases. The CDR3 reads CASSVAETQYF. CDR3 in DNA: TGTGCCAGCAGCGTAGCGGAGACCCAGTACTTC.